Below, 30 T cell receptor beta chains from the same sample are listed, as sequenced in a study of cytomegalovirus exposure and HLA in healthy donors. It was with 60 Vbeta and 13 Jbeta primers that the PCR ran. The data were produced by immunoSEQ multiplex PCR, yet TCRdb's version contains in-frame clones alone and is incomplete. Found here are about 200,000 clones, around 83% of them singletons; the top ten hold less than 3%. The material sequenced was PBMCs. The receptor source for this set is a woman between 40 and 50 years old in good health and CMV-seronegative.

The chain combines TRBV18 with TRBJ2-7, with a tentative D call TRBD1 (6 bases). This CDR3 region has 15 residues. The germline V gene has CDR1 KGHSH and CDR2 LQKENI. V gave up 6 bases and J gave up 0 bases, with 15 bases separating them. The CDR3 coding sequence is TGTGCCAGCTCTCCTACAGGGTTCGGCTCCTACGAGCAGTACTTC. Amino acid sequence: CASSPTGFGSYEQYF.

The CDR3 region has the DNA TGTGCCTGGAGGCAGGGTACTTTTGGAAACACCATATATTTT. This codes for CAWRQGTFGNTIYF. This chain joins TRBV30 and TRBJ1-3; a possible D gene is TRBD1 (5 bases). The germline gives CDR1 GTSNPN, CDR2 SVGIG (reference sequence). V lost 3 bases, J lost 3 bases, and 12 bases lay in between. The CDR3 totals 14 residues. Full variable domain (missing parts from reference TRBV30 and TRBJ1-3): SQTIHQWPATLVQPVGSPLSLECTVEGTSNPNLYWYRQAAGRGLQLLFYSVGIGQISSEVPQNLSASRPQDRQFILSSKKLLLSDSGFYLCAWRQGTFGNTIYFGEGSWLTVV.

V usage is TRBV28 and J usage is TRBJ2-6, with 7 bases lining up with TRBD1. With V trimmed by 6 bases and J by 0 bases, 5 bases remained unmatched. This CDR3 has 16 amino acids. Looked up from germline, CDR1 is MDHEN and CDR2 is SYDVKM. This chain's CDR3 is CASRTGHHSGANVLTF. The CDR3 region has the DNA TGTGCCAGCAGGACAGGGCACCACTCTGGGGCCAACGTCCTGACTTTC.

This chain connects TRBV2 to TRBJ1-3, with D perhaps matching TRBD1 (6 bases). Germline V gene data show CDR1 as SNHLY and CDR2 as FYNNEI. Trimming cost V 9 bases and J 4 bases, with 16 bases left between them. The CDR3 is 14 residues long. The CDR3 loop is CAREFPDRGNTIYF. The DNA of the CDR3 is TGTGCCAGAGAGTTCCCCGACAGGGGAAACACCATATATTTT.

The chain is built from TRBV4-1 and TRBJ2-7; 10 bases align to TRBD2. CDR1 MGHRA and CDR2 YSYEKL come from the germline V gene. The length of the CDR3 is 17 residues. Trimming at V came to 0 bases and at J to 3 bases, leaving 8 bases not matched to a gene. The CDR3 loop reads CASSQEEGTSAFYEQYF. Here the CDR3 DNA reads TGCGCCAGCAGCCAAGAAGAAGGGACTAGCGCTTTCTACGAGCAGTACTTC.

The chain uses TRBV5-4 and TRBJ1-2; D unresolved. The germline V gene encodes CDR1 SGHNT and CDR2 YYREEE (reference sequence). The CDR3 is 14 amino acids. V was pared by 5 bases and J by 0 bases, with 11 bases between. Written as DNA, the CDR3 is TGTGCCAGCAGTTTAGTGGGAGCTAACTATGGCTACACCTTC. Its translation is CASSLVGANYGYTF. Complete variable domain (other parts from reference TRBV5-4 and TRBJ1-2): ETGVTQSPTHLIKTRGQQVTLRCSSQSGHNTVSWYQQALGQGPQFIFQYYREEENGRGNFPPRFSGLQFPNYSSELNVNALELDDSALYLCASSLVGANYGYTFGSGTRLTVV.

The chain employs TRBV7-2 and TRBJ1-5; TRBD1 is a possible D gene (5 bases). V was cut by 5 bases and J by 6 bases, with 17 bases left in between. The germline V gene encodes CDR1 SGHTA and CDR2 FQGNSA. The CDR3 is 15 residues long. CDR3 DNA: TGTGCCAGCAGCCCGCCGTCGCGGGGGGGTCAGCCCCAGCATTTT. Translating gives CASSPPSRGGQPQHF. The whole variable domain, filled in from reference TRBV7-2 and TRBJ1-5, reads GAGVSQSPSNKVTEKGKDVELRCDPISGHTALYWYRQSLGQGLEFLIYFQGNSAPDKSGLPSDRFSAERTGGSVSTLTIQRTQQEDSAVYLCASSPPSRGGQPQHFGDGTRLSIL.

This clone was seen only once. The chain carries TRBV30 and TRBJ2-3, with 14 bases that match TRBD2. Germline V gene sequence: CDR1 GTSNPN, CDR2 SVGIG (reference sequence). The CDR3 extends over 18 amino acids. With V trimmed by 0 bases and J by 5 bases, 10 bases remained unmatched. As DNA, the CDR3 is TGTGCCTGGAGTGTACCCCCTCGGACTAGCGGGAGGAGAGATACGCAGTATTTT. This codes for CAWSVPPRTSGRRDTQYF.

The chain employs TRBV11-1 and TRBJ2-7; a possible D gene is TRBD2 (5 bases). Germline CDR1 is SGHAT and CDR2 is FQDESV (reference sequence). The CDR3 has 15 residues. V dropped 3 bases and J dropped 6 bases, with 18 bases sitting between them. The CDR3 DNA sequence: TGTGCCAGCAGCTTTCTCGGGCGGGCTTCCGGCGAGCAGTACTTC. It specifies CASSFLGRASGEQYF.

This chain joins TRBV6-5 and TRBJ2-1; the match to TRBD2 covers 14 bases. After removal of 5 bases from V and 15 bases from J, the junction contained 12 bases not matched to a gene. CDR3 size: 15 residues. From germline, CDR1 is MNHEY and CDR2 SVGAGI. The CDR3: CASSTGTSGRSALFF. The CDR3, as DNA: TGTGCCAGCAGTACAGGGACTAGCGGGAGATCCGCGCTGTTCTTC.

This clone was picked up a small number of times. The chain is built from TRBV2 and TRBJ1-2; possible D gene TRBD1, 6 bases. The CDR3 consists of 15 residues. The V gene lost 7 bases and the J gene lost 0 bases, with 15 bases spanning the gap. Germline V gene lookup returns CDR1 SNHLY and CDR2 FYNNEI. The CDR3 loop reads CASTLGHIANYGYTF. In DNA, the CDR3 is TGTGCCAGCACCCTGGGACACATCGCTAACTATGGCTACACCTTC.

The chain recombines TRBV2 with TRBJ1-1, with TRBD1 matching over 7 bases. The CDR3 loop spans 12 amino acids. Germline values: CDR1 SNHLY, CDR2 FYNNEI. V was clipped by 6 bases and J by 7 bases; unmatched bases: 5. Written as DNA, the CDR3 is TGTGCCAGCAGGGAGACAGGGAATGAAGCTTTCTTT. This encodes CASRETGNEAFF.

CDR3 in amino acids: CASSWTTLATDTQYF. The DNA for the CDR3 is TGTGCCAGCAGCTGGACTACCCTCGCGACAGATACGCAGTATTTT. This chain joins TRBV5-6 and TRBJ2-3, with a tentative D call TRBD2 (6 bases). Germline V gene sequence: CDR1 SGHDT, CDR2 YYEEEE. The CDR3 loop spans 15 amino acids. V was clipped by 3 bases and J by 3 bases, with 14 bases between them.

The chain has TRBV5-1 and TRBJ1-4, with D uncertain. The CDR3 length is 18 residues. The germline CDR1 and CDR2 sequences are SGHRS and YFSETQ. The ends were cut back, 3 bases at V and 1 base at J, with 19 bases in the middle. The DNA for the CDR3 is TGCGCCAGCAGCTCCACTGCCTCTACGATCCTAACTAATGAAAAACTGTTTTTT. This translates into CASSSTASTILTNEKLFF.

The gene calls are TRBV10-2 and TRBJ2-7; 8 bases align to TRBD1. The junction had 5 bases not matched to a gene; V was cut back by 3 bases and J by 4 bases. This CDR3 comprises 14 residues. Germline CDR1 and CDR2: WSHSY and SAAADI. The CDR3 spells CASSEAQGVYEQYF. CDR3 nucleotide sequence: TGCGCCAGCAGTGAAGCACAGGGGGTTTACGAGCAGTACTTC.

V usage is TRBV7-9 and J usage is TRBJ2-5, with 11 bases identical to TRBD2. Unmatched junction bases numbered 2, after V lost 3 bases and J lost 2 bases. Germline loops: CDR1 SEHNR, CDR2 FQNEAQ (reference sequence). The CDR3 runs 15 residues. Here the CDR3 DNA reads TGTGCCAGCAGCTTTGGACTAGCGGGTCAAGAGACCCAGTACTTC. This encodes CASSFGLAGQETQYF.

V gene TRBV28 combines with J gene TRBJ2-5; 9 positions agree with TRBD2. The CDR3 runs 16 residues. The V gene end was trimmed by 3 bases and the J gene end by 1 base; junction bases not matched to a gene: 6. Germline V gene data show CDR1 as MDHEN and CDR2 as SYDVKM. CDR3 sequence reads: CASSFRLAGIQETQYF. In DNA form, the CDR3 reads TGTGCCAGCAGTTTTAGGCTAGCGGGGATCCAAGAGACCCAGTACTTC. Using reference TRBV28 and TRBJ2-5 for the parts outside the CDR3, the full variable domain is DVKVTQSSRYLVKRTGEKVFLECVQDMDHENMFWYRQDPGLGLRLIYFSYDVKMKEKGDIPEGYSVSREKKERFSLILESASTNQTSMYLCASSFRLAGIQETQYFGPGTRLLVL.

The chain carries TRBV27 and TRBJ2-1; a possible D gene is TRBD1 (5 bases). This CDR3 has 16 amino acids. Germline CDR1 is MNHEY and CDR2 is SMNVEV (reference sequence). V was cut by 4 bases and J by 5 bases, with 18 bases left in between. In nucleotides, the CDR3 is TGTGCCAGCAGTTCTGTTCCTAGTTTAGGGGACAATGAGCAGTTCTTC. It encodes CASSSVPSLGDNEQFF.

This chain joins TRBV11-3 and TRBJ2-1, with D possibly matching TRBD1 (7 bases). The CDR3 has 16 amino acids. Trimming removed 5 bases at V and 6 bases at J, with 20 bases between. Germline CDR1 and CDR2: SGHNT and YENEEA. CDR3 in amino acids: CASSPGGGTVINEQFF. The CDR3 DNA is TGTGCCAGCAGCCCGGGTGGCGGGACAGTTATCAATGAGCAGTTCTTC.

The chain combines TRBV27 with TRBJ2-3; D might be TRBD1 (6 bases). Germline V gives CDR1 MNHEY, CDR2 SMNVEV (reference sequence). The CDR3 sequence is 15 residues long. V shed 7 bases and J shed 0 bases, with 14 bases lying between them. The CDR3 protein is CASTFRDRSTDTQYF. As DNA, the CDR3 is TGTGCCAGCACCTTCCGAGACAGGAGCACAGATACGCAGTATTTT.

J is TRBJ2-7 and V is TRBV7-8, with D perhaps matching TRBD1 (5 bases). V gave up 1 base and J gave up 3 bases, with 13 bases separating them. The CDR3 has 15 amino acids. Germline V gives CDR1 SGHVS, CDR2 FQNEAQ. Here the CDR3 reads CASSLGTRHGYEQYF. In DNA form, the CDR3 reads TGTGCCAGCAGCTTAGGGACACGGCACGGCTACGAGCAGTACTTC.

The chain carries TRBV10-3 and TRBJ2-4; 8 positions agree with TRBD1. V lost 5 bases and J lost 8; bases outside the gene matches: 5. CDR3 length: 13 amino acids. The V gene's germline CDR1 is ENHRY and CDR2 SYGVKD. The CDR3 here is CAISPDREDIQYF. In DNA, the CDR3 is TGTGCCATCAGTCCGGACAGGGAGGACATTCAGTACTTC.

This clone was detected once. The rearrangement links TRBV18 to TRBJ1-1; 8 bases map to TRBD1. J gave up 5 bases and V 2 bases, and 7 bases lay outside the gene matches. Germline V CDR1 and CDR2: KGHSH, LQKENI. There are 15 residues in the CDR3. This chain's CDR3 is CASSPARGRETEAFF. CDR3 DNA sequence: TGTGCCAGCTCACCAGCCAGGGGGCGAGAAACTGAAGCTTTCTTT.

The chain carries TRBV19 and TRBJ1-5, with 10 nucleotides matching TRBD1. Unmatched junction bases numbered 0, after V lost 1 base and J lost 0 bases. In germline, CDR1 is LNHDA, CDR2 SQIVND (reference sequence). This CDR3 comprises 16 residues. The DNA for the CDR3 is TGTGCCAGTAGTATAGGGGACAGGGGTAGCAATCAGCCCCAGCATTTT. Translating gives CASSIGDRGSNQPQHF.

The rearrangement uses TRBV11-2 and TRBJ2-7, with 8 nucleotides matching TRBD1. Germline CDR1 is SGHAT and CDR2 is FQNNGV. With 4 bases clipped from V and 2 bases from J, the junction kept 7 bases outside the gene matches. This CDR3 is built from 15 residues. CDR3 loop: CASSSMDRATYEQYF. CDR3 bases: TGTGCCAGCAGCTCGATGGACAGGGCCACCTACGAGCAGTACTTC.

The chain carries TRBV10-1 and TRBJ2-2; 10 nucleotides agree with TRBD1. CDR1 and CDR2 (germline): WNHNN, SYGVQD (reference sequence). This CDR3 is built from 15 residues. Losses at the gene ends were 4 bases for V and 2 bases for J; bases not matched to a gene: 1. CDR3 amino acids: CASSGQGANTGELFF. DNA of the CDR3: TGCGCCAGCAGTGGACAGGGGGCTAACACCGGGGAGCTGTTTTTT.

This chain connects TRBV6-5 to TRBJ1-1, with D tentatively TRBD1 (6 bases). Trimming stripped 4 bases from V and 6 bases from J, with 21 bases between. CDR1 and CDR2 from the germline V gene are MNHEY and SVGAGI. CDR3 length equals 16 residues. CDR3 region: CASSSGSGVRQAEAFF. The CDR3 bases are TGTGCCAGCAGTTCGGGATCAGGGGTCAGGCAAGCTGAAGCTTTCTTT.

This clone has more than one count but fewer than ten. CDR3 residues: CASSVRQEAFF. The DNA for the CDR3 is TGTGCCAGCAGTGTCCGACAGGAAGCTTTCTTT. The rearrangement links TRBV2 to TRBJ1-1; perhaps TRBD1 as D (5 bases). The V gene lost 4 bases and the J gene lost 8 bases, with 8 bases spanning the gap. Germline CDR1 SNHLY, CDR2 FYNNEI. The CDR3 has 11 residues.

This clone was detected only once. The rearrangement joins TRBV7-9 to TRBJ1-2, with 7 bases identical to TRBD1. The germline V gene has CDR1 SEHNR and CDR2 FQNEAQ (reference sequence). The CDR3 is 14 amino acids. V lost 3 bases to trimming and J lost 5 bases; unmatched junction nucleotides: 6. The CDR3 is CASSFDDRAYGYTF. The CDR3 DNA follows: TGTGCCAGCAGCTTTGACGACAGGGCATATGGCTACACCTTC.

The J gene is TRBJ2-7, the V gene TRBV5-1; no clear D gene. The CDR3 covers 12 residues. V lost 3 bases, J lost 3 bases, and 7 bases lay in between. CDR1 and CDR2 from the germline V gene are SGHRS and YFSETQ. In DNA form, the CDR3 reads TGCGCCAGCAGCTCAGGATACTACGAGCAGTACTTC. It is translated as CASSSGYYEQYF.